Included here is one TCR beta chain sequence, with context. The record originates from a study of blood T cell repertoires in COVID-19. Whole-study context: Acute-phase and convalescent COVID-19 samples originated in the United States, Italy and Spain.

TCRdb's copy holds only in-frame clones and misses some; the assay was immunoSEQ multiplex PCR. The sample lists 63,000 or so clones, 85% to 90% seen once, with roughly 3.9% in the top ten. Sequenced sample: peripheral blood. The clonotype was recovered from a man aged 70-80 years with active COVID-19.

Here the CDR3 reads CASSFNRDYPSYEQYF. The CDR3 DNA reads TGTGCCAGCAGTTTCAACCGGGACTACCCCTCCTACGAGCAGTACTTC. The gene calls are TRBV27 and TRBJ2-7; 7 bases fit TRBD2. The junction had 8 bases not matched to a gene; V was cut back by 3 bases and J by 0 bases. CDR3 length equals 16 residues. Germline assignment: CDR1 MNHEY and CDR2 SMNVEV (reference sequence).